This TCR beta chain was captured by sequencing in a study of circulating and synovial CD4+ cells in juvenile arthritis. This clone was found a few times. The V gene lost 4 bases and the J gene lost 2 bases, with 23 bases spanning the gap. The CDR3 totals 17 residues. Germline values: CDR1 SQVTM, CDR2 ANQGSEA. Measured with immunoSEQ multiplex PCR; TCRdb has only the in-frame clones, and not every one. The sample carries about 33,000 clones, 90% to 95% recorded once. The clonotype originates from a human donor with juvenile idiopathic arthritis. Sequencing was performed on CD4+ T cells from blood. The V gene is TRBV29-1, the J gene TRBJ2-5; TRBD1 might be the D (6 bases). CDR3 in amino acids: CSVGGLVTESGQETQYF. The CDR3 DNA follows: TGCAGCGTTGGGGGGCTTGTTACAGAAAGCGGACAAGAGACCCAGTACTTC.